This record looks at one TCR beta chain sequence and its context. The antigen is not known. Sequencing was performed with immunoSEQ multiplex PCR; in TCRdb, only in-frame clones are kept and a portion is missing. Of 110,000 to 150,000 clones in the sample, under 95% were seen once. The source of the sample is a study of T cell responses to AZD1222 COVID-19 vaccine. The germline V and J ends were trimmed by 5 bases and 0 bases, with 5 bases remaining between them. Germline CDR1 and CDR2: SGHDT and YYEEEE. This CDR3 contains 12 residues. Whole-study results and caveats: CD4 TCRs covered the whole spike, strongest at regions 160-218 and 743-854. Mostly white British, mostly female donors; authors suggested clonal diversity may be underestimated.

This TCR came from an adult in good health. The chain has TRBV5-6 and TRBJ1-1; possible D gene TRBD1, 5 bases. This material consisted of peripheral blood, taken on day 0 of AZD1222 vaccination. The CDR3 bases are TGTGCCAGCAGGGGGGTGAACACTGAAGCTTTCTTT. This encodes CASRGVNTEAFF.